A single sample gave rise to the 19 T cell receptor beta chains below, sequenced in a study of human T cells and chemical hapten exposure (dated by TCRdb to about 2021). The library was made by RACE. The run used a NextSeq 500. TCRdb applied fastp at Q25 and MiXCR to the public reads, then kept only in-frame beta chains. Identical CDR3 protein sequences are pooled into one entry, listed with their most common genes and DNA. This sample gives 280,000 or so distinct CDR3 sequences in total; roughly 7.4% of them show up just once. Of the sample, 1.2% is held by the ten largest clones. This sample's time point label indicates: pre-sensitization, week 0. The treatment or condition label corresponds to: therapeutic diphenylcyclopropenone sensitization with weekly scalp DPC. Material: whole blood, obtained in connection with sensitization to the hapten diphenylcyclopropenone (DPC). The origin of the receptors is a man between 18 and 29 years old with alopecia areata. Some clones in this sample may be carry-over from other donors' samples.

This clonotype was seen repeatedly, ten times or more. This sequence joins TRBV9 and TRBJ2-6; no reliable D call. Germline V gene sequence: CDR1 SGDLS, CDR2 YYNGEE. Trimming shortened V by 3 bases and J by 1 base, and 5 bases separated the two germline ends. The CDR3 consists of 14 residues. CDR3 sequence (DNA): TGTGCCAGCAGCGAGAGGTCTGGGGCCAACGTCCTGACTTTC. Its protein is CASSERSGANVLTF. Based on the CDR3 plus reference TRBV9 and TRBJ2-6, the full variable domain is DSGVTQTPKHLITATGQRVTLRCSPRSGDLSVYWYQQSLDQGLQFLIQYYNGEERAKGNILERFSAQQFPDLHSELNLSSLELGDSALYFCASSERSGANVLTFGAGSRLTVL.

This clonotype has more than one count but fewer than ten. CDR3 region: CASIEIQGLNTEAFF. CDR3 DNA: TGTGCCAGCATCGAAATACAGGGTTTGAACACTGAAGCTTTCTTT. The chain links TRBV7-9 to TRBJ1-1; D is possibly TRBD1 (6 bases). Germline-derived CDR1 and CDR2 are SEHNR and FQNEAQ (reference sequence). V shed 7 bases and J shed 0 bases, with 15 bases lying between them. The CDR3 sequence is 15 residues long.

The table lists this clonotype with many counts. The chain couples TRBV4-3 to TRBJ1-1; 8 bases are shared with TRBD1. The CDR3 is 15 amino acids. Germline V gene sequence: CDR1 LGHNA, CDR2 YSLEER. Trimming at V came to 0 bases and at J to 4 bases, leaving 4 bases not matched to a gene. The DNA for the CDR3 is TGCGCCAGCAGCCAAGATCAGGGGGCACCCACTGAAGCTTTCTTT. Translation gives CASSQDQGAPTEAFF.

The rearrangement links TRBV18 to TRBJ2-1; D call uncertain. Germline loops: CDR1 KGHSH, CDR2 LQKENI. This CDR3 spans 15 amino acids. V shed 0 bases and J shed 0 bases, with 6 bases lying between them. Here the CDR3 reads CASSPPFISYNEQFF. Written as DNA, the CDR3 is TGTGCCAGCTCACCACCCTTTATCTCCTACAATGAGCAGTTCTTC.

As DNA, the CDR3 is TGTGCCAGCAGCTTAGCCGGGGCACCTAAGAGGGTGAACACTGAAGCTTTCTTT. Amino acids: CASSLAGAPKRVNTEAFF. The V and J genes are TRBV7-2 and TRBJ1-1, with D possibly TRBD1 on 5 matching bases. This CDR3 region has 18 residues. Germline V gives CDR1 SGHTA, CDR2 FQGNSA. Trimming removed 0 bases at V and 0 bases at J, with 17 bases between.

This clonotype has just a few counts. This sequence joins TRBV7-3 and TRBJ2-3; TRBD2 matches at 11 bases. Germline loops: CDR1 SGHTA, CDR2 FQGTGA. This CDR3 spans 15 amino acids. V was pared by 2 bases and J by 4 bases, with 2 bases of the junction left unmatched. The CDR3 sequence: CASSLLAGGADTQYF. In DNA, the CDR3 is TGTGCCAGCAGCTTACTAGCGGGGGGTGCAGATACGCAGTATTTT.

This rearrangement joins TRBV27 to TRBJ2-7, with D perhaps TRBD2 (6 bases). CDR1 is MNHEY, CDR2 SMNVEV, per germline (reference sequence). The CDR3 spans 12 residues. Trimming shortened V by 3 bases and J by 6 bases, and 9 bases separated the two germline ends. The CDR3 DNA sequence: TGTGCCAGCAGTTTTGGGGGAGGCGAGCAGTACTTC. It specifies CASSFGGGEQYF.

This chain links TRBV5-6 with TRBJ2-5; D is perhaps TRBD1 (6 bases). Per the germline V gene, CDR1 is SGHDT and CDR2 is YYEEEE. V lost 4 bases to trimming and J lost 2 bases, with 9 bases between them. The CDR3 is made up of 13 amino acids. The CDR3 reads CASSRTDQETQYF. The CDR3 DNA is TGTGCCAGCAGCCGGACAGATCAAGAGACCCAGTACTTC. The variable domain in full, with the rest retrieved from reference TRBV5-6 and TRBJ2-5, is DAGVTQSPTHLIKTRGQQVTLRCSPKSGHDTVSWYQQALGQGPQFIFQYYEEEERQRGNFPDRFSGHQFPNYSSELNVNALLLGDSALYLCASSRTDQETQYFGPGTRLLVL.

The chain recombines TRBV9 with TRBJ2-2; D is possibly TRBD2 (6 bases). Germline lookup yields CDR1 SGDLS and CDR2 YYNGEE. V dropped 0 bases and J dropped 3 bases, with 12 bases sitting between them. The CDR3 length is 16 residues. Written as DNA, the CDR3 is TGTGCCAGCAGCGTAGTGTCGGAGGGCTACACCGGGGAGCTGTTTTTT. Translation: CASSVVSEGYTGELFF.

This clonotype was recorded a few times. The J gene is TRBJ2-1, the V gene TRBV28; possible D gene TRBD1, 6 bases. Germline CDR1 reads MDHEN; CDR2 reads SYDVKM. Trimming took 7 bases from V and 0 from J, leaving 22 bases between them. This CDR3 has 18 residues. This CDR3 is CASNFRPLQGDSYNEQFF. The CDR3 bases are TGTGCCAGCAACTTTCGCCCCCTACAGGGTGACTCCTACAATGAGCAGTTCTTC.

The chain couples TRBV4-3 to TRBJ1-3; no reliable D call. V dropped 0 bases and J dropped 0 bases, with 6 bases sitting between them. Germline-derived CDR1 and CDR2 are LGHNA and YSLEER. The length of the CDR3 is 15 residues. Here the CDR3 reads CASSQDSSSGNTIYF. The CDR3 region has the DNA TGCGCCAGCAGCCAAGACAGTTCCTCTGGAAACACCATATATTTT.

This clonotype has more than one count but fewer than ten. The genes are TRBV12-3 or TRBV12-4 and TRBJ2-7; 9 positions agree with TRBD1. With V trimmed by 6 bases and J by 2 bases, 2 bases remained unmatched. The CDR3 sequence is 13 residues long. CDR3 nucleotide sequence: TGTGCCAGCAGGGGGACAGGGACCTACGAGCAGTACTTC. Translation: CASRGTGTYEQYF.

The rearrangement joins TRBV28 to TRBJ2-5; D not certain. This CDR3 has 17 amino acids. V was shortened by 6 bases and J by 0 bases, with 20 bases between the two germline ends. The germline V gene encodes CDR1 MDHEN and CDR2 SYDVKM. The CDR3 coding sequence is TGTGCCAGCAGCCCTCCTGGACCGACGAAGTACCAAGAGACCCAGTACTTC. Its translation: CASSPPGPTKYQETQYF. Full variable domain (rest looked up from reference TRBV28 and TRBJ2-5): DVKVTQSSRYLVKRTGEKVFLECVQDMDHENMFWYRQDPGLGLRLIYFSYDVKMKEKGDIPEGYSVSREKKERFSLILESASTNQTSMYLCASSPPGPTKYQETQYFGPGTRLLVL.

This clonotype appeared a few times. The CDR3 spells CASSFDREAYGYTF. The CDR3 DNA follows: TGTGCCAGCAGCTTTGACAGGGAAGCATATGGCTACACCTTC. The chain has TRBV7-9 and TRBJ1-2; 7 nucleotides line up with TRBD1. V shed 3 bases and J 5 bases; nucleotides not matched to a gene: 6. CDR3 length: 14 amino acids. Germline V gives CDR1 SEHNR, CDR2 FQNEAQ (reference sequence).

The chain recombines TRBV28 with TRBJ2-5; D is unresolved. The length of the CDR3 is 14 residues. Trimming shortened V by 6 bases and J by 2 bases, and 13 bases separated the two germline ends. CDR1 MDHEN and CDR2 SYDVKM come from the germline V gene. For the CDR3, the DNA is TGTGCCAGCAGACACCACTCGGTACAAGAGACCCAGTACTTC. Encoded protein: CASRHHSVQETQYF. Full variable domain (remainder filled in from reference TRBV28 and TRBJ2-5): DVKVTQSSRYLVKRTGEKVFLECVQDMDHENMFWYRQDPGLGLRLIYFSYDVKMKEKGDIPEGYSVSREKKERFSLILESASTNQTSMYLCASRHHSVQETQYFGPGTRLLVL.

This clonotype has a count of ten or more. The rearrangement joins TRBV10-3 to TRBJ2-7, with 9 positions matching TRBD1. Looked up from germline, CDR1 is ENHRY and CDR2 is SYGVKD. Unmatched junction bases numbered 7, after V lost 4 bases and J lost 0 bases. The CDR3 length is 16 residues. CDR3 residues: CAISGPRDRDSYEQYF. The DNA of the CDR3 is TGTGCCATCAGTGGCCCCCGGGACAGGGACTCCTACGAGCAGTACTTC.

The rearrangement joins TRBV7-9 to TRBJ1-2, with 7 nucleotides matching TRBD1. Germline CDR1 is SEHNR and CDR2 is FQNEAQ (reference sequence). The CDR3 sequence is 13 residues long. J lost 8 bases, V lost 0 bases, and 3 bases had no gene match. CDR3 nucleotide sequence: TGTGCCAGCAGCTTAGCTACAGGGGAAGGCTACACCTTC. Residues: CASSLATGEGYTF.

This clonotype was seen many times. The chain carries TRBV3-1 and TRBJ2-1; TRBD2 matches 7 bases. CDR3 length: 15 residues. V lost 2 bases to trimming and J lost 3 bases; unmatched junction nucleotides: 4. CDR1 and CDR2 from the germline V gene are LGHDT and YNNKEL (reference sequence). The CDR3 here is CASSQWGGSYNEQFF. The CDR3, as DNA: TGTGCCAGCAGCCAATGGGGCGGGAGCTACAATGAGCAGTTCTTC.

The CDR3 sequence: CASSEKTSGLIYNEQFF. The CDR3, as DNA: TGTGCCAGCAGTGAAAAGACTAGCGGACTGATTTACAATGAGCAGTTCTTC. V is TRBV2 and J is TRBJ2-1, with 9 nucleotides matching TRBD2. CDR3 size: 17 residues. J lost 4 bases, V lost 2 bases, and 9 bases had no gene match. From germline, CDR1 is SNHLY and CDR2 FYNNEI. Looking up the rest from reference TRBV2 and TRBJ2-1 gives the full variable domain: EPEVTQTPSHQVTQMGQEVILRCVPISNHLYFYWYRQILGQKVEFLVSFYNNEISEKSEIFDDQFSVERPDGSNFTLKIRSTKLEDSAMYFCASSEKTSGLIYNEQFFGPGTRLTVL.